The source of this T cell receptor beta chain is a study of shared clonotypes between healthy human individuals. Study information: For every donor, three CD4 naive, three CD4 memory, two CD8 naive and one CD8 memory plates were used. The study, taken as a whole, reports: Apart from blood, nothing was sampled; tissue repertoires likely differ. Across subsets, estimated richness was generally greater for naive than for memory populations.

Details on this clone: Its antigen is unknown.

Generated by immunoSEQ multiplex PCR, the TCRdb table keeps only in-frame clones and is missing some. The sample carries approximately 740,000 clones, 85% to 95% recorded once. Germline CDR1 is KGHSH and CDR2 is LQKENI. There are 16 residues in the CDR3. J lost 2 bases, V lost 0 bases, and 2 bases had no gene match. Terminally differentiated effector memory CD45RA+ cells were left out of the naive CD8 fraction, which was CD45RO-negative and positively selected for CCR7. This clonotype originated in a man aged 30 to 39 in good health. The chain uses TRBV18 and TRBJ2-1; 9 nucleotides agree with TRBD2. Sequencing was done on a sample of naive CD8+ T cells sorted from blood. CDR3 bases: TGTGCCAGCTCACCACCTGCGGGAGGGACCTACAATGAGCAGTTCTTC. As protein: CASSPPAGGTYNEQFF. Looking up the rest from reference TRBV18 and TRBJ2-1 gives the full variable domain: NAGVMQNPRHLVRRRGQEARLRCSPMKGHSHVYWYRQLPEEGLKFMVYLQKENIIDESGMPKERFSAEFPKEGPSILRIQQVVRGDSAAYFCASSPPAGGTYNEQFFGPGTRLTVL.